Listed below are T cell receptor beta chains from one sample, sequenced in a study of cytomegalovirus exposure and HLA in healthy donors. TCRdb's copy holds only in-frame clones and misses some; the assay was immunoSEQ multiplex PCR. The data contain 85,000 to 130,000 clones, about three quarters of them seen just once; the ten biggest clones take up around 5%. Sample: PBMCs. All receptors derive from a young woman in good health and CMV-seropositive. Both conserved end residues are part of each CDR3. A D gene is named only where the DNA matches it firmly. A row's size may be missing; if present it is once, few, many or a size class.

size	D	J	V	DNA	CDR3
NA	NA	TRBJ2-2	TRBV13	TGTGCCAGCACGACTTTTTTCGGGACCGGGGAGCTGTTTTTT	CASTTFFGTGELFF
NA	NA	TRBJ1-3	TRBV28	TGTGCCAGCAAGTCCTGGGACATGACTGGAAACACCATATATTTT	CASKSWDMTGNTIYF
NA	TRBD1	TRBJ2-7	TRBV6-1	TGTGCCAGCAGTGAGACAGGGGGAACCTACGAGCAGTACTTC	CASSETGGTYEQYF
NA	NA	TRBJ1-3	TRBV21-1	TGTGCCAGCAGCCCCCCTCAACAGGGATCTGGAAACACCATATATTTT	CASSPPQQGSGNTIYF
NA	TRBD2	TRBJ2-7	TRBV13	TGTGCCAGCAGCTTAGGACTAGCGGGAGGGCTCCACGAGCAGTACTTC	CASSLGLAGGLHEQYF
NA	TRBD1	TRBJ1-5	TRBV2	TGTGCCAGCAATGGACAGGGGGATCAGCCCCAGCATTTT	CASNGQGDQPQHF
NA	NA	TRBJ2-7	TRBV19	TGTGCCAGTAGTATTTTGTTAGCCGCAACAATTTACGAGCAGTACTTC	CASSILLAATIYEQYF
NA	NA	TRBJ2-7	TRBV27	TGTGCCAGCAGTTTGCGTCTGGGAACCGGACTGCGTGGGCAGTACTTC	CASSLRLGTGLRGQYF
NA	NA	TRBJ2-7	TRBV6-5	TGTGCCAGCAGCAAAGACAGGAGCTCCTACGAGCAGTACTTC	CASSKDRSSYEQYF
NA	NA	TRBJ1-3	TRBV28	TGTGCCAGCAGTTTATCTTCTGGAAACACCATATATTTT	CASSLSSGNTIYF
NA	NA	TRBJ1-4	TRBV10-3	TGTGCCATCAGTGAGTCCTCAGGTAACGAAAAACTGTTTTTT	CAISESSGNEKLFF
NA	NA	TRBJ2-5	TRBV7-9	TGTGCCAGCAGGGGCGGGGAGACCCAGTACTTC	CASRGGETQYF
NA	NA	TRBJ1-5	TRBV7-9	TGTGCCAGCAGCTCCACCGGGACAAGTTACGTTTATAGCAATCAGCCCCAGCATTTT	CASSSTGTSYVYSNQPQHF
NA	NA	TRBJ2-2	TRBV19	TGTGCCAGTAGCTGGCGGGGAGGAACCGGGGAGCTGTTTTTT	CASSWRGGTGELFF
NA	NA	TRBJ1-1	TRBV19	TGTGCCAGTAGCACCTATGGGGGCGGAGGCACTGAAGCTTTCTTT	CASSTYGGGGTEAFF
once	NA	TRBJ1-2	TRBV6-6	TGTGCCAGCAGTCCGACAGTTTCCTATGGCTACACCTTC	CASSPTVSYGYTF
once	NA	TRBJ2-1	TRBV6-1	TGTGCCAGCAGGTGGGGACAATACAATGAGCAGTTCTTC	CASRWGQYNEQFF
few	TRBD2	TRBJ2-7	TRBV5-1	TGCGCCAGCAGCTTGGAGGGACTAGCGAACACTCCGAGGCACTACGAGCAGTACTTC	CASSLEGLANTPRHYEQYF
NA	NA	TRBJ1-1	TRBV6-5	TGTGCCAGCAGTCCAGGGTTGGCTTTGAACACTGAAGCTTTCTTT	CASSPGLALNTEAFF
NA	TRBD2	TRBJ2-7	TRBV6-5	TGTGCCAGCAGTTACTCGACCGGGGGGGACTACGAGCAGTACTTC	CASSYSTGGDYEQYF
NA	TRBD2	TRBJ2-1	TRBV7-2	TGTGCCAGCAGCTTTGGGCTAGCGGGAGGGTATGAGCAGTTCTTC	CASSFGLAGGYEQFF
NA	NA	TRBJ2-1	TRBV29-1	TGCAGCGTTGAGTTTGCGGGAATTGGCAATGAGCAGTTCTTC	CSVEFAGIGNEQFF
NA	NA	TRBJ1-2	TRBV6-6	TGTGCCAGCAGCTCGGACATCTCGCGCGGAGGGCATGGCTACACCTTC	CASSSDISRGGHGYTF
few	NA	TRBJ2-2	TRBV20-1	TGCGGGGCCTTAGAGACCGGGGAGCTGTTTTTT	CGALETGELFF
few	TRBD1	TRBJ1-5	TRBV7-8	TGTGCCAGCAGCCATTGGACAGGGAGATTGAGCAATCAGCCCCAGCATTTT	CASSHWTGRLSNQPQHF
NA	TRBD1	TRBJ2-5	TRBV7-7	TGTGCTAGCAGCTTACGCGAACGGACAGGAGAGACCCAGTACTTC	CASSLRERTGETQYF
once	TRBD2	TRBJ2-1	TRBV13	TGTGCCAGCACCCTAGGGTCCAGCGGGAGGCACTCCTACAATGAGCAGTTCTTC	CASTLGSSGRHSYNEQFF
NA	TRBD2	TRBJ2-5	TRBV28	TGTGCCAGCAGTTTGTGGACTAGCGGGAGGGCAGGTAGTACCAAAGAGACCCAGTACTTC	CASSLWTSGRAGSTKETQYF
NA	TRBD2	TRBJ2-3	TRBV19	TGTGCCAGTAGTGCCGGTAGCGGGAGCACAGATACGCAGTATTTT	CASSAGSGSTDTQYF